The sequence of this TCR beta chain was determined in a study of cytomegalovirus exposure and HLA in healthy donors. A word on this clone: The antigen is not known.

Germline CDR1 MNHEY, CDR2 SMNVEV (reference sequence). This CDR3 region has 15 residues. V lost 0 bases to trimming and J lost 3 bases, with 9 bases between them. Overall study findings and caveats: A later analysis reportedly found that, within productive TCRs, an Asian-associated ancestry cluster had fewer N-insertions than the mean observed across the approximately 690 donors.

The PCR had 60 Vbeta and 13 Jbeta primers. Here immunoSEQ multiplex PCR was the method, and the copy in TCRdb shows in-frame clones only, minus some. Recorded here are 96,000 or so clones; the top ten clones represent just over 5.5%. The sequencing input was PBMCs. The receptor was isolated from a girl aged 10 to 17 in good health and CMV-seropositive. This rearrangement joins TRBV27 to TRBJ1-3; maybe TRBD1 (5 bases). DNA for the CDR3: TGTGCCAGCAGTTTATCCGCAGGGATTGGAAACACCATATATTTT. It is translated as CASSLSAGIGNTIYF.